A selection of T cell receptor beta chains follows, all from one sample in a study of cytotoxic CD8 clonotypes in ibrutinib-treated CLL. Libraries were prepared by immunoSEQ multiplex PCR; TCRdb keeps only in-frame clonotypes and omits some of them. The sample has 130,000 to 150,000 clones; 75% to 85% are singletons. Sequences were derived from PBMCs, sampled after 12 months of ibrutinib treatment. Source of these receptors: a human donor with chronic lymphocytic leukemia. Both conserved end residues are part of each CDR3. The D gene is left open where the match is weak. Clone size is not always given. Where it is, it says once, few, many or a class for expanded clones.

J gene,V gene,D gene,clone size,CDR3 DNA,CDR3 protein
TRBJ2-1,TRBV4-3,TRBD2,NA,TGCGCCAGCAGCCATTGGGTCCGGATCGGACTAGCGGGAGTAAATGAGCAGTTCTTC,CASSHWVRIGLAGVNEQFF
TRBJ2-1,TRBV6-1,TRBD1,NA,TGTGCCAGCAGTGAATGGACAGGGGTTGGGTTATTTGAGCAGTTCTTC,CASSEWTGVGLFEQFF
TRBJ2-1,TRBV7-2,TRBD2,NA,TGTGCCAGCAGCCTCTCCCGGGGGGAGGGGCAGTTCTTC,CASSLSRGEGQFF
TRBJ2-3,TRBV7-6,NA,NA,TGTGCCAGCAGCTCCCGGAGGGGCACAGATACGCAGTATTTT,CASSSRRGTDTQYF
TRBJ1-2,TRBV6-6,NA,NA,TGTGCCAGCAGTTACGGGGGGGAACCCGGCGAGGGCTACACCTTC,CASSYGGEPGEGYTF
TRBJ2-3,TRBV7-3,NA,NA,TGTGCCAGCAGCTTAAAGGGCCTCGGGTACACAGATACGCAGTATTTT,CASSLKGLGYTDTQYF
TRBJ2-7,TRBV6-9,TRBD1,NA,TGTGCCAGCAGTTATGGACAGGAGATAGAGCAGTACTTC,CASSYGQEIEQYF
TRBJ2-3,TRBV2,TRBD2,NA,TGTGCCAGCAGTGAAGCGCTTTTTCTAGCGGGAGTGGGTACGCAGTATTTT,CASSEALFLAGVGTQYF
TRBJ1-1,TRBV5-1,TRBD1,few,TGCGCCAGCAGGATGACAGGGGACACTGAAGCTTTCTTT,CASRMTGDTEAFF
TRBJ2-3,TRBV7-2,NA,NA,TGTGCCAGCAGCTTGGATATAAGCACAGATACGCAGTATTTT,CASSLDISTDTQYF
TRBJ2-1,TRBV12-5,TRBD2,NA,TGTGCTAGTGGTTTGCCCCGGACTAGCGGGAGTGGGGCATACAATGAGCAGTTCTTC,CASGLPRTSGSGAYNEQFF
TRBJ1-1,TRBV2,NA,NA,TGTGCCAGCATCCAGGGACGGATGAACACTGAAGCTTTCTTT,CASIQGRMNTEAFF
TRBJ1-1,TRBV6-5,NA,NA,TGTGCCAGCAGTTACGGTCCCTACACTGAAGCTTTCTTT,CASSYGPYTEAFF
TRBJ1-5,TRBV7-8,NA,few,TGTGCCAGCACCCCCTCGGGTATAGGCAATCAGCCCCAGCATTTT,CASTPSGIGNQPQHF
TRBJ1-2,TRBV28,NA,NA,TGTGCCAGCGGATTATCCACCCACTATGGCTACACCTTC,CASGLSTHYGYTF
TRBJ2-3,TRBV29-1,NA,NA,TGCAGCGTTGCCCTGGCGGGCGGGGGCACAGATACGCAGTATTTT,CSVALAGGGTDTQYF
TRBJ1-5,TRBV6-1,NA,few,TGTGCCACCTCAGTTAGCAATCAGCCCCAGCATTTT,CATSVSNQPQHF
TRBJ2-1,TRBV6-4,TRBD2,NA,TGTGCCAGCAGTCCCGGGAGGGCCTCCTACAATGAGCAGTTCTTC,CASSPGRASYNEQFF
TRBJ2-7,TRBV7-7,NA,once,TGTGCCAGCAGCTTAGGTACAGGAACCTACGAGCAGTACTTC,CASSLGTGTYEQYF
TRBJ2-7,TRBV19,TRBD1,NA,TGTGCCAGTAGCAAGGACCTATTGGGGACAGGGACCTACGAGCAGTACTTC,CASSKDLLGTGTYEQYF
TRBJ2-1,TRBV5-4,TRBD2,NA,TGTGCCAGCAGCCTACCCCGCACCAGCGGGGCGCCCAGCTCCTACAATGAGCAGTTCTTC,CASSLPRTSGAPSSYNEQFF
TRBJ2-7,TRBV28,NA,once,TGTGCCAGCAGCAATCAAGGGACCTATGCCTACGAGCAGTACTTC,CASSNQGTYAYEQYF
TRBJ2-7,TRBV25-1,NA,few,TGTGCCAGCAGTGCCGATTGGGGGTGGCGGCCGAACTTC,CASSADWGWRPNF
TRBJ1-1,TRBV7-7,NA,NA,TGTGCCAGCAGCCTCCACAGAGGCGCTGAAGCTTTCTTT,CASSLHRGAEAFF
TRBJ1-2,TRBV19,NA,NA,TGTGCCAGTGGAAATGGCTACACCTTC,CASGNGYTF
TRBJ2-5,TRBV11-1,TRBD2,NA,TGTGCCAGCAGCTTAGGACAGGCACTAGCGGGAGTTGGTGAGACCCAGTACTTC,CASSLGQALAGVGETQYF
TRBJ2-7,TRBV28,TRBD1,NA,TGTGCCAGCAGTAGTGATGGGACAGCAGATCACTACGAGCAGTACTTC,CASSSDGTADHYEQYF
TRBJ1-2,TRBV27,TRBD1,NA,TGTGCCAGCAGTAAACGACAGGGTAGTTATGGCTACACCTTC,CASSKRQGSYGYTF
TRBJ1-4,TRBV18,NA,NA,TGTGCCAGCTCACAGCCGGTACCGACGGAGGTTACGGAACTGTTTTTT,CASSQPVPTEVTELFF
TRBJ1-2,TRBV4-3,TRBD1,NA,TGCGCCAGCAGCCTAGGGACAGGGCCAGTCTATGGCGAACTACGGGGCTACACCTTC,CASSLGTGPVYGELRGYTF
TRBJ2-5,TRBV7-2,TRBD2,NA,TGTGCCAGCAGCTTAGCACTAGCGGGTGTTGCGGAGACCCAGTACTTC,CASSLALAGVAETQYF
TRBJ2-1,TRBV13,TRBD2,NA,TGTGCCAGCAGCCCGGGACTAGCGGCCCCGGCGTGGGATGACAATGAGCAGTTCTTC,CASSPGLAAPAWDDNEQFF
TRBJ2-2,TRBV10-3,NA,NA,TGTGCCATCAGTGAGGATTTGTGGGACACCGGGGAGCTGTTTTTT,CAISEDLWDTGELFF
TRBJ1-5,TRBV7-2,NA,few,TGTGCCAGCAGCTTCACGAGGCAGCCCCAGCATTTT,CASSFTRQPQHF
TRBJ2-7,TRBV5-8,TRBD1,NA,TGTGCCAGCAGCGACCCAGACAGGGTCTCCTACGAGCAGTACTTC,CASSDPDRVSYEQYF
TRBJ2-7,TRBV5-4,NA,NA,TGTGCCAGCAGGTCCGGGACATCATCCTACGAGCAGTACTTC,CASRSGTSSYEQYF
TRBJ2-7,TRBV2,TRBD2,NA,TGTGCCAGCATGGGTCGTAGCGGGAGGGCCTACGAGCAGTACTTC,CASMGRSGRAYEQYF
TRBJ2-3,TRBV14,NA,NA,TGTGCCAGCAGCCTTGGTGATACGCAGTATTTT,CASSLGDTQYF
TRBJ1-2,TRBV9,NA,few,TGTGCCAGCAGGTCATATGGCTACACCTTC,CASRSYGYTF
TRBJ1-2,TRBV7-8,TRBD1,few,TGTGCCAGCAGGAACGGAACCAGGGGGCTATATGGCTACACCTTC,CASRNGTRGLYGYTF
TRBJ2-3,TRBV4-1,NA,NA,TGCGCCAGCAGCCAAGTAAGGATGGTGGATACGCAGTATTTT,CASSQVRMVDTQYF
TRBJ2-1,TRBV5-4,TRBD2,NA,TGTGCCAGCAGCCCCAGACTAGCGGTCTACAATGAGCAGTTCTTC,CASSPRLAVYNEQFF
TRBJ1-2,TRBV15,TRBD1,NA,TGTGCCACCAGCAGAGATAGGCGGGACAGCTATGGCTACACCTTC,CATSRDRRDSYGYTF
TRBJ1-1,TRBV28,NA,once,TGTGCCAGCGGGAGTTGGGGAGGAGGAACTGAAGCTTTCTTT,CASGSWGGGTEAFF
TRBJ1-1,TRBV7-2,NA,NA,TGTGCCAGCAGCCTACGGGACACTTTTGAAGCTTTCTTT,CASSLRDTFEAFF
TRBJ2-2,TRBV19,TRBD2,NA,TGTGCCAGTAGCCAACCCCGACTAGCGGGAGTTGGGACCGGGGAGCTGTTTTTT,CASSQPRLAGVGTGELFF
TRBJ2-1,TRBV9,NA,NA,TGTGCCAGCAGCTCCTGGGGTAGCGGTGTTATCGATGAGCAGTTCTTC,CASSSWGSGVIDEQFF
TRBJ2-7,TRBV4-2,TRBD2,NA,TGTGCCAGCAGCCAAAGGACTAGCGGCTACTACGAGCAGTACTTC,CASSQRTSGYYEQYF
TRBJ2-7,TRBV5-4,TRBD2,NA,TGTGCCAGCAGTGCCAGGCGGGAGAGCTCCTACGAGCAGTACTTC,CASSARRESSYEQYF
TRBJ2-3,TRBV7-9,TRBD1,NA,TGTGCCAGCAGCCTGACAGGGGGCAGAACAGATACGCAGTATTTT,CASSLTGGRTDTQYF
TRBJ1-1,TRBV6-1,NA,NA,TGTGCCAGCAGTCAGGGGACCCTTGGGACTGAAGCTTTCTTT,CASSQGTLGTEAFF